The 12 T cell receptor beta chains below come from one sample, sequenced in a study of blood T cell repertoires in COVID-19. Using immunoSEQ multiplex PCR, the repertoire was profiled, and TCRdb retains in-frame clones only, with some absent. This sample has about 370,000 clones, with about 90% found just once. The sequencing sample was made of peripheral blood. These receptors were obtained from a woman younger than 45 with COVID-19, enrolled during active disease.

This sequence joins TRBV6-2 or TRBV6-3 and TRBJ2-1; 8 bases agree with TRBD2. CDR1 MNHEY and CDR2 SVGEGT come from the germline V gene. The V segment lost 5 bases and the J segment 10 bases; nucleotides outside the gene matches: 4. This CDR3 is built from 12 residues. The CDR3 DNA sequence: TGTGCCAGCAGTGTGATAGCGGGAGAGCAGTTCTTC. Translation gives CASSVIAGEQFF.

CDR3 nucleotide sequence: TGTGCCACCAGCAGAGACAGGGTTAGTGGAAAGCCCCAGCATTTT. Protein product: CATSRDRVSGKPQHF. J is TRBJ1-5 and V is TRBV15; D may be TRBD1 (5 bases). There are 15 residues in the CDR3. CDR1 LNHNV and CDR2 YYDKDF come from the germline V gene (reference sequence). V lost 0 bases and J 8 bases, leaving 14 bases between the germline ends.

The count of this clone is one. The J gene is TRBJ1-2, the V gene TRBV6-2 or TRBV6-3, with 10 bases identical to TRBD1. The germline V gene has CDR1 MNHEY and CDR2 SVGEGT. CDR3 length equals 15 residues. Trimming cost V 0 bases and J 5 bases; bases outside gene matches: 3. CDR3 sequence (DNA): TGTGCCAGCAGTTACTCGACGGGACAGGGGTATGGCTACACCTTC. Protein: CASSYSTGQGYGYTF.

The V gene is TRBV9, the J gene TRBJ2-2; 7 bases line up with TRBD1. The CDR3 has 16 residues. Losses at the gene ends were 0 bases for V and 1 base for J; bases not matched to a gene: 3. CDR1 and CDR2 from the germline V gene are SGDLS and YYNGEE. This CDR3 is CASSVEAGGNTGELFF. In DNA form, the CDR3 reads TGTGCCAGCAGCGTAGAGGCAGGGGGGAACACCGGGGAGCTGTTTTTT.

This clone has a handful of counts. CDR3 protein: CASSPRRYNEQFF. In nucleotides, the CDR3 is TGTGCCAGCAGCCCGAGGAGATACAATGAGCAGTTCTTC. J is TRBJ2-1 and V is TRBV14, with unresolved D. The V end lost 4 bases, the J end lost 4 bases, and 8 bases lay between the germline ends. This CDR3 contains 13 residues. Germline CDR1 and CDR2: SGHDN and FVKESK.

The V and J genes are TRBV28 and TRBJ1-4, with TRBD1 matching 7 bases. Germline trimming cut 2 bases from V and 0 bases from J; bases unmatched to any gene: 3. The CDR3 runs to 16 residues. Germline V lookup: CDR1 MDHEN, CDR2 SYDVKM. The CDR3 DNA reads TGTGCCAGCAGTTTAGACAGGGACTCAACTAATGAAAAACTGTTTTTT. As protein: CASSLDRDSTNEKLFF.

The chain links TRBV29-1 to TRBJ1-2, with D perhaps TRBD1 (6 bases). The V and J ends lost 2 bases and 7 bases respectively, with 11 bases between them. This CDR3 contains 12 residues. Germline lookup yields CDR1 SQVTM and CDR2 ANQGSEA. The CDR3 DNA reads TGCAGCGTTGAACTACAGGGCGGTGGCTACACCTTC. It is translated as CSVELQGGGYTF.

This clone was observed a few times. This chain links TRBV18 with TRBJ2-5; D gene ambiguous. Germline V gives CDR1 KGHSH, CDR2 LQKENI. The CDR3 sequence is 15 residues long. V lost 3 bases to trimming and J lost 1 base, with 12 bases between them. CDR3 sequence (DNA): TGTGCCAGCTCACCCTCGATGGAGTTCCAAGAGACCCAGTACTTC. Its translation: CASSPSMEFQETQYF.

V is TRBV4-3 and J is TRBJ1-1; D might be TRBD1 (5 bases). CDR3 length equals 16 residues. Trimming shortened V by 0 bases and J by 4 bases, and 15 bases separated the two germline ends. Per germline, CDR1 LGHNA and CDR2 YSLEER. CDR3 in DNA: TGCGCCAGCAGCCAAGATGGAGGGAAGGGGCGCACTGAAGCTTTCTTT. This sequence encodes CASSQDGGKGRTEAFF.

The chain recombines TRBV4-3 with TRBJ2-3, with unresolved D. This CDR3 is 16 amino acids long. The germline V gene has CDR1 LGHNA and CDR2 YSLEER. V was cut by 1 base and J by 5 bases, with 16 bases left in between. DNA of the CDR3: TGCGCCAGCAGCCAAGGTCGCAGTGCCCGCAGAGATACGCAGTATTTT. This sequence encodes CASSQGRSARRDTQYF.

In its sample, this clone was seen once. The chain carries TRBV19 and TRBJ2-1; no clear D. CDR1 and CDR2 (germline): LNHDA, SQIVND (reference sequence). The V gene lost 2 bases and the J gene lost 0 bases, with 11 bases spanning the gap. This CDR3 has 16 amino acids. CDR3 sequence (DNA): TGTGCCAGTAGTATAACCGCAGGTAGCTCCTACAATGAGCAGTTCTTC. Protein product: CASSITAGSSYNEQFF.

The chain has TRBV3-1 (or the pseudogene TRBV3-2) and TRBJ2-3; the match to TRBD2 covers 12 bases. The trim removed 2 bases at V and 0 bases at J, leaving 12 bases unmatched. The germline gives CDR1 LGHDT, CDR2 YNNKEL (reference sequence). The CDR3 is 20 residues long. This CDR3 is CASSQCNPGLAGSSTDTQYF. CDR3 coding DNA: TGTGCCAGCAGCCAATGTAATCCGGGACTAGCGGGCTCTAGCACAGATACGCAGTATTTT.